This is a list of T cell receptor beta chains from one sample in a study of T cell responses to AZD1222 COVID-19 vaccine. The method was immunoSEQ multiplex PCR; TCRdb's version includes in-frame clones alone and lacks a portion of them. The sample carries 100,000 to 150,000 clones, about 93% recorded once. Specimen: peripheral blood, collected on day 0 of AZD1222 vaccination. The receptors here all came from an adult in good health. The CDR3 runs from the conserved cysteine through the conserved F or W. Some rows mark clone size as missing; the rest say once, few, many or name a class of expanded clone.

cdr3_aa,v_call,j_call,clone_size
CASSLGYEQYF,TRBV5-4,TRBJ2-7,NA
CARSLRGTLGGNQPQHF,TRBV5-3,TRBJ1-5,NA
CASSPAGTGYNEQFF,TRBV11-3,TRBJ2-1,NA
CASSPGEAAYNEQFF,TRBV27,TRBJ2-1,once
CASSLGLSTDTQYF,TRBV27,TRBJ2-3,NA
CASSLARSGYTF,TRBV7-9,TRBJ1-2,NA
CASSSHGTGYGYTF,TRBV5-1,TRBJ1-2,NA
CASSVALAGGEQFF,TRBV9,TRBJ2-1,NA
CASSLKWNTEAFF,TRBV7-3,TRBJ1-1,NA
CASSPTSRYQETQYF,TRBV7-6,TRBJ2-5,NA
CASSASGTGNEKLFF,TRBV19,TRBJ1-4,once
CASSRGVVNYGYTF,TRBV14,TRBJ1-2,NA
CASSQGGLAANQETQYF,TRBV18,TRBJ2-5,NA
CASSDTGAPTDTQYF,TRBV6-4,TRBJ2-3,NA
CASSQGGGSYNEQFF,TRBV7-9,TRBJ2-1,NA
CASLLGGAHNQPQHF,TRBV6-5,TRBJ1-5,NA
CASTTGEAQYF,TRBV12-3/TRBV12-4,TRBJ2-3,NA